This is a list of T cell receptor beta chains from one sample in a study of human T cells and chemical hapten exposure. Each CDR3 protein gets one entry after TCRdb re-called the RACE reads with MiXCR. This sample has some 330,000 distinct CDR3 sequences, with approximately 5% found just once. The input for sequencing was whole blood, taken in connection with sensitization to the hapten diphenylcyclopropenone (DPC). The receptors derive from a woman younger than 30 with alopecia areata. Some clones in this sample may be carry-over from other donors' samples. CDR3s include the opening cysteine and the closing phenylalanine or tryptophan. Fields, in order: V gene, D gene, clone size, J gene, CDR3 DNA, CDR3 protein. D genes are given only for firm matches. Size is omitted from some rows. Given values are once, few, many or a class for expanded clones.

TRBV12-3/TRBV12-4,TRBD1,NA,TRBJ2-1,TGTGCCAGCAGTCCGGGACAGGGACATCATGAGCAGTTCTTC,CASSPGQGHHEQFF
TRBV6-5,NA,NA,TRBJ2-5,TGTGCCAGCAGTTACTACCAATTCGAACGGGAGACCCAGTACTTC,CASSYYQFERETQYF
TRBV7-3,NA,few,TRBJ2-1,TGTGCCAGCAGCTTAACTAAAGGGAACAATGAGCAGTTCTTC,CASSLTKGNNEQFF
TRBV7-9,TRBD1,NA,TRBJ2-4,TGTGCCAGCAGCTTTACTACCGGGACAGGGGAGTGGTACTTC,CASSFTTGTGEWYF
TRBV4-1,TRBD2,few,TRBJ2-3,TGCGCCAGCAGCCAAGATCTCAGGCGGGGGGGCGGCACAGATACGCAGTATTTT,CASSQDLRRGGGTDTQYF
TRBV3-1,NA,many,TRBJ2-1,TGTGCCAGCAGCCAAGGGGCGCCTACCCTCGGCGGTGAGCAGTTCTTC,CASSQGAPTLGGEQFF
TRBV5-1,TRBD2,NA,TRBJ2-5,TGCGCCAGCGGCTTGGAACTAGCGGGGGTAGAGACCCAGTACTTC,CASGLELAGVETQYF
TRBV29-1,TRBD2,many,TRBJ2-5,TGCAGCGTTCGGACTAGCGGCCAAGAGACCCAGTACTTC,CSVRTSGQETQYF
TRBV20-1,TRBD2,NA,TRBJ2-3,TGCAGTGCTAGCTCGGGACTAGCGGGGGGGCCAGATACGCAGTATTTT,CSASSGLAGGPDTQYF
TRBV12-3/TRBV12-4,NA,NA,TRBJ2-7,TGTGCCAGCAGTTCGCGGTTGAACTCCTACGAGCAGTACTTC,CASSSRLNSYEQYF
TRBV10-3,NA,many,TRBJ1-6,TGTGCCATCAGTGAAAGGAGGGGAAATTCACCCCTCCACTTT,CAISERRGNSPLHF
TRBV11-2,NA,NA,TRBJ1-5,TGTGCCAGCAGCTTAGATGGTCGTGGTGATCAGCCCCAGCATTTT,CASSLDGRGDQPQHF
TRBV12-3/TRBV12-4,TRBD1,NA,TRBJ2-5,TGTGCCAGCAGTATCCGGACAGGTGAAGAGACCCAGTACTTC,CASSIRTGEETQYF
TRBV18,NA,NA,TRBJ1-5,TGTGCCAGCTCACCCTCGACGGAGCCCAATCAGCCCCAGCATTTT,CASSPSTEPNQPQHF
TRBV27,TRBD1,few,TRBJ1-1,TGTGCCAGCAGTATTACAGGGGGCGGGTTGTCCGCTTTCTTT,CASSITGGGLSAFF
TRBV6-2/TRBV6-3,NA,many,TRBJ1-1,TGTGCCAGCAGCCCAGCCTTGGTAGCCCCAATGAACACTGAAGCTTTCTTT,CASSPALVAPMNTEAFF
TRBV11-2,NA,many,TRBJ2-3,TGTGCCAGCAGCATCATACAGGGTACCCCCACAGATACGCAGTATTTT,CASSIIQGTPTDTQYF
TRBV18,NA,many,TRBJ1-1,TGTGCCAGCTCACCAGTGACCCCAGGGCCTGACACTGAAGCTTTCTTT,CASSPVTPGPDTEAFF
TRBV10-3,NA,few,TRBJ2-7,TGTGCCATCAGTGAGTCGACAGTAGGCGAGCAGTACTTC,CAISESTVGEQYF
TRBV2,TRBD1,many,TRBJ1-1,TGTGCCAGCCACAGGGGGGGACCCACTGAAGCTTTCTTT,CASHRGGPTEAFF
TRBV20-1,NA,NA,TRBJ1-1,TGCAGTGCTAGAGCGGGTGCGGATAGGGCTGAAGCTTTCTTT,CSARAGADRAEAFF
TRBV5-1,NA,NA,TRBJ2-5,TGCGCCAGCAGCTTGGCACGTGGTTCTGAAGAGACCCAGTACTTC,CASSLARGSEETQYF
TRBV7-9,TRBD1,many,TRBJ1-3,TGTGCCAGCAGTGTGGCCGACAGGGTAGTCGCGATTGACACCATATATTTT,CASSVADRVVAIDTIYF
TRBV6-2/TRBV6-3,NA,few,TRBJ1-5,TGTGCCAGCAGCTCGGGGGTACGGCAGCCCCAGCATTTT,CASSSGVRQPQHF
TRBV20-1,TRBD2,NA,TRBJ2-3,TGCAGTGCTAGAGACGGGACTAGCGGGGTCCTCGCCGGGGGAGATACGCAGTATTTT,CSARDGTSGVLAGGDTQYF
TRBV20-1,NA,many,TRBJ2-3,TGCAGTGCTAGAGATCCCGAAGGGGATTACACAGATACGCAGTATTTT,CSARDPEGDYTDTQYF
TRBV14,NA,NA,TRBJ2-1,TGTGCCAGCAGCGTATTTGGTACCTACAATGAGCAGTTCTTC,CASSVFGTYNEQFF
TRBV4-2,NA,many,TRBJ2-1,TGTGCCAGCAGCCAAGACCCCCGCGATGAGCAGTTCTTC,CASSQDPRDEQFF
TRBV6-6,NA,many,TRBJ1-1,TGTGCCAGCAGTCTTACGTGGGAGTTTCTTATGAACACTGAAGCTTTCTTT,CASSLTWEFLMNTEAFF
TRBV5-6,NA,NA,TRBJ1-2,TGTGCCAGCAGCCAGCCGCGGGGAGGAAACTATGGCTACACCTTC,CASSQPRGGNYGYTF